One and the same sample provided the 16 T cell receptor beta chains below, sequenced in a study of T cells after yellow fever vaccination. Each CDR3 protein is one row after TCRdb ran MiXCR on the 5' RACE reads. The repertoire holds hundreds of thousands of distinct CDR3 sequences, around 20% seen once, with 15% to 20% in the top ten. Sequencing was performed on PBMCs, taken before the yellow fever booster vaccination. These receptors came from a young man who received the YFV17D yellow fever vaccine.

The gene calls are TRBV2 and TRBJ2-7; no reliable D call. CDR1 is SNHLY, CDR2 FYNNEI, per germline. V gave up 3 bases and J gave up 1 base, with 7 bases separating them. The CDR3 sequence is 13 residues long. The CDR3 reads CASSDVFSYEQYF. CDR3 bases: TGTGCCAGCAGTGATGTGTTTTCCTACGAGCAGTACTTC.

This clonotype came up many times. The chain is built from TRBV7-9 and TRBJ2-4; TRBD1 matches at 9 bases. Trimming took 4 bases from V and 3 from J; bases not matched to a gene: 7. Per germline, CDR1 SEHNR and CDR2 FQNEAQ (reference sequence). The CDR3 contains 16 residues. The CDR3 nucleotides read TGTGCCAGCAGCTCACTAACGGGACAGGGCAAAAACATTCAGTACTTC. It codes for CASSSLTGQGKNIQYF.

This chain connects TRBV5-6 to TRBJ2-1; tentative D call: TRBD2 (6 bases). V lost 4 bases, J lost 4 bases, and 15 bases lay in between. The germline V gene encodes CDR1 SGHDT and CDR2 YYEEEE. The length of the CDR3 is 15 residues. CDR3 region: CASSRTLAGYNEQFF. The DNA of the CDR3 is TGTGCCAGCAGCAGGACCCTGGCGGGGTACAATGAGCAGTTCTTC.

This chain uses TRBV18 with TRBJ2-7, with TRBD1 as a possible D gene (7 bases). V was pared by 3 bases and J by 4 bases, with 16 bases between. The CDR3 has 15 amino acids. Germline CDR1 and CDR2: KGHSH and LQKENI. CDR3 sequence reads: CASSPMEGARYEQYF. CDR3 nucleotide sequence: TGTGCCAGCTCACCGATGGAGGGGGCAAGGTACGAGCAGTACTTC.

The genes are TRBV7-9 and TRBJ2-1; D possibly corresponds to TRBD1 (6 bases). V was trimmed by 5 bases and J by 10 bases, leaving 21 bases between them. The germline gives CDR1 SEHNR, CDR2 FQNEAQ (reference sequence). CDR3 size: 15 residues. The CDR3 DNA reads TGTGCCAGCAGCGAACGAGGAAACAGGGCTTGGGAGCAGTTCTTC. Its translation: CASSERGNRAWEQFF.

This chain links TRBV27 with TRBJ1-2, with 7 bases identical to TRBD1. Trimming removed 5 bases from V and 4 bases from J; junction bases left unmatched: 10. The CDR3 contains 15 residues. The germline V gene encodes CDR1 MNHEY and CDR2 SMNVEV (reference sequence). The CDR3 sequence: CASSPLGGQFYGYTF. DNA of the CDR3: TGTGCCAGCAGTCCCCTGGGGGGACAGTTCTATGGCTACACCTTC.

Written as DNA, the CDR3 is TGTGCCATTACGGACGGATCCTACAATGAGCAGTTCTTC. Amino acid sequence: CAITDGSYNEQFF. V is TRBV24-1 and J is TRBJ2-1; D remains unclear. This CDR3 has 13 residues. V gave up 11 bases and J gave up 1 base, with 11 bases separating them. Germline V CDR1 and CDR2: KGHDR, SFDVKD.

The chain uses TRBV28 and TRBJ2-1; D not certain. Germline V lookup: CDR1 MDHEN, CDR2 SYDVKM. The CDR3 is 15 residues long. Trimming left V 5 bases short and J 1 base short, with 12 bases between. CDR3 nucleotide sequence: TGTGCCAGCAGTCCGAGTGGGCTGTCCTACAATGAGCAGTTCTTC. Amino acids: CASSPSGLSYNEQFF.

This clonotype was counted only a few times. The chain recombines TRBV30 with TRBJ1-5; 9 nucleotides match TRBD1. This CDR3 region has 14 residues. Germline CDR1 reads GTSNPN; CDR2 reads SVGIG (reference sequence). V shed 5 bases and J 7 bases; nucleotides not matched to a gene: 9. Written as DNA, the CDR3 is TGTGCCTGGGGGACAGGGAACCTTAGGCAGCCCCAGCATTTT. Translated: CAWGTGNLRQPQHF.

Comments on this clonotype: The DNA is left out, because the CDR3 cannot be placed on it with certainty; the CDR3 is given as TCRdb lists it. CDR3 sequence: CSGGDTGELFFF. This chain joins TRBV29-1 and TRBJ2-2; the listed D gene, TRBD1, was not tested against the DNA. The CDR3 sequence runs 12 residues, both termini included. Germline V gives CDR1 SQVTM, CDR2 ANQGSEA.

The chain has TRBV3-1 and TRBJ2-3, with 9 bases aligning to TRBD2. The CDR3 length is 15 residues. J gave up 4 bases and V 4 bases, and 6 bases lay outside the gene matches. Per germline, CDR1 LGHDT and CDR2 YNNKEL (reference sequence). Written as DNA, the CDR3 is TGTGCCAGCAGCCGGAAGATAGCGGGGGCAGATACGCAGTATTTT. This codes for CASSRKIAGADTQYF.

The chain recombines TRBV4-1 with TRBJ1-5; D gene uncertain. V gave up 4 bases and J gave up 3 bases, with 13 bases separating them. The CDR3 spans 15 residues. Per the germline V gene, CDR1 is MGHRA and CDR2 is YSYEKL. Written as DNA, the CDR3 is TGCGCCAGCAGCCTTTCGGACGGAGACAATCAGCCCCAGCATTTT. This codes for CASSLSDGDNQPQHF.

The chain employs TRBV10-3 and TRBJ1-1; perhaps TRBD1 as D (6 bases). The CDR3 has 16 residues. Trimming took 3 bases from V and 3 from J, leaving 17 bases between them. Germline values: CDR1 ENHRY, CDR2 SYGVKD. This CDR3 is CAISDRGSHWDTEAFF. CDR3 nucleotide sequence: TGTGCCATCAGTGACAGGGGCTCGCACTGGGACACTGAAGCTTTCTTT.

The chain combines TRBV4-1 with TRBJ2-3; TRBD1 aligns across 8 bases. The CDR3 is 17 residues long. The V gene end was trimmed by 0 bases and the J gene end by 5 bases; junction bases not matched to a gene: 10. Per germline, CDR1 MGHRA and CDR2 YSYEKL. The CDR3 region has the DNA TGCGCCAGCAGCCAAGATCGTGGGACAGGCAGTGTAGATACGCAGTATTTT. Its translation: CASSQDRGTGSVDTQYF.

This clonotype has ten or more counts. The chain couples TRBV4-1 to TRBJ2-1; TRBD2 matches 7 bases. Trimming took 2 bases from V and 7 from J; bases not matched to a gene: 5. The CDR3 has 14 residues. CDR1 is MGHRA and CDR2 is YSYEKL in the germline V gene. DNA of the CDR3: TGCGCCAGCAGCCAACGAGCGGGGACTAATGAGCAGTTCTTC. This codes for CASSQRAGTNEQFF.

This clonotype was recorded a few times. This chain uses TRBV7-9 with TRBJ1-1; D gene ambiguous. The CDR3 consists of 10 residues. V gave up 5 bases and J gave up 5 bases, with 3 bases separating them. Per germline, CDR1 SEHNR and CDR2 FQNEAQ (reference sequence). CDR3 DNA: TGTGCCAGCAGCGGAACTGAAGCTTTCTTT. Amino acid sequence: CASSGTEAFF.